This record covers a single T cell receptor beta chain. Its target antigen remains unknown. No base quality information exists; no much larger clone differs at one position. The germline V end is reduced by 4 bases and the J end by 3 bases; junction bases left unmatched: 3. From cysteine to phenylalanine, the CDR3 is 15 amino acids long. Kept here is only the CDR3 DNA, which spans 45 bases and is read in frame from base 1. CDR1 and CDR2 (MRHNA, SNTAGT) derive from the germline V gene. Ipilimumab was given at 1 mg/kg intravenously on day 1 of selected weeks, and checkpoint therapy started 14 to 28 days after autologous transplant. Nivolumab was given at 3 mg/kg intravenously on day 1 of weeks 1, 4, 7, 10, and every two weeks through week 26. This Phase Ib clinical trial tested ipilimumab plus nivolumab, a combined checkpoint inhibition, as consolidation after autologous stem cell transplantation. The receptor library was made with the immunoSEQ multiplex PCR assay. TCRdb holds this immuneACCESS table with in-frame rearrangements only. Some clones are missing; in checked studies, unresolved V genes explain under half, and the rest has no known cause. Present in this sample are a few thousand clones, roughly 79% of which were seen just once. 16% of the sample lies in the top ten.

This entry belongs to a study of ipilimumab plus nivolumab after autologous stem cell transplantation (dated by TCRdb to 2020 to 2023). With regard to the full study: A median of roughly 5 ipilimumab doses and eight or nine nivolumab doses was received by trial patients. The myeloma cohort included high-risk transplant-naive patients and patients relapsing within 3 years of a first autologous transplant. The trial enrolled patients with high-risk diffuse large B cell lymphoma, mature T cell lymphoma, or multiple myeloma undergoing autologous transplant. The intent-to-treat population of the trial was made up of 35 to 45 patients. General findings and caveats noted by the study authors: The authors stated that profiles of the T cell receptor repertoire, regulatory T cell phenotype and gut microbiota provided a biologic rationale for studying this approach further. The authors concluded that combined checkpoint inhibition appeared tolerable when used as consolidation after transplant.

Sequenced material: PBMCs, taken in a trial of ipilimumab plus nivolumab as post-transplant consolidation. This TCR came from a male donor with multiple myeloma. Recombination connected TRBV6-4 to TRBJ2-1, with 10 middle bases fitting TRBD1. The sequenced DNA: TGTGCCAGCAGTGCCGGGACAGGGGACTACAATGAGCAGTTCTTC. This encodes CASSAGTGDYNEQFF.